This is a list of T cell receptor beta chains from one sample in a study of blood T cell repertoires in COVID-19. The repertoire was sequenced with immunoSEQ multiplex PCR; TCRdb's copy has only in-frame clones and lacks some. The table shows over 200,000 clones, with 89% occurring only once. Sample: PBMCs or T cells enriched from blood (not recorded which). The receptors originated from a woman aged 25 to 39 with acute COVID-19. CDR3s include the opening cysteine and the closing phenylalanine or tryptophan. Each record gives: clone size, D gene, J gene, V gene, CDR3 protein, CDR3 DNA. The D gene is left open where the match is weak. Size is stated for part of the rows, as once, few or many counts, or as a class when the clone is expanded.

size: -; D: TRBD1; J: TRBJ1-2; V: TRBV2; CDR3: CASSDGGQHYGYTF; DNA: TGTGCCAGCAGTGATGGGGGACAGCATTATGGCTACACCTTC
size: -; D: TRBD1; J: TRBJ1-4; V: TRBV10-2; CDR3: CASSETGATNEKLFF; DNA: TGCGCCAGCAGTGAGACAGGGGCAACTAATGAAAAACTGTTTTTT
size: -; D: -; J: TRBJ2-2; V: TRBV4-1; CDR3: CASSQESGLNTGELFF; DNA: TGCGCCAGCAGCCAAGAATCTGGCCTGAACACCGGGGAGCTGTTTTTT
size: -; D: TRBD1; J: TRBJ2-3; V: TRBV5-4; CDR3: CAGDRAGDTQYF; DNA: TGTGCCGGAGACAGGGCCGGAGATACGCAGTATTTT
size: -; D: -; J: TRBJ1-4; V: TRBV5-6; CDR3: CASSLNPATNEKLFF; DNA: TGTGCCAGCAGCTTGAATCCAGCAACTAATGAAAAACTGTTTTTT
size: -; D: TRBD1; J: TRBJ1-1; V: TRBV19; CDR3: CASNYAGGLNTEAFF; DNA: TGTGCCTCTAATTACGCAGGGGGCTTGAACACTGAAGCTTTCTTT
size: -; D: TRBD2; J: TRBJ2-1; V: TRBV7-2; CDR3: CASSRGLAGVNEQFF; DNA: TGTGCCAGCAGCAGGGGACTAGCGGGGGTCAATGAGCAGTTCTTC
size: -; D: TRBD1; J: TRBJ1-1; V: TRBV7-6; CDR3: CASSPGTGVGTEAFF; DNA: TGTGCCAGCAGCCCCGGGACAGGGGTTGGAACTGAAGCTTTCTTT
size: -; D: -; J: TRBJ2-7; V: TRBV14; CDR3: CASSQGGGWSSYEQYF; DNA: TGTGCCAGCAGCCAAGGGGGGGGCTGGAGCTCCTACGAGCAGTACTTC
size: -; D: TRBD1; J: TRBJ1-2; V: TRBV28; CDR3: CASSLTTGGALTTANYGYTF; DNA: TGTGCCAGCAGCTTAACCACAGGGGGTGCCCTAACGACAGCTAACTATGGCTACACCTTC
size: -; D: -; J: TRBJ1-1; V: TRBV19; CDR3: CASSTRQAIEAFF; DNA: TGTGCCAGTAGTACTCGACAGGCTATTGAAGCTTTCTTT
size: -; D: -; J: TRBJ1-3; V: TRBV5-1; CDR3: CASSLAGNENTIYF; DNA: TGCGCCAGCAGCTTGGCGGGGAACGAAAACACCATATATTTT
size: -; D: -; J: TRBJ1-4; V: TRBV7-3; CDR3: CASSPAGF; DNA: TGTGCCAGCAGCCCCGCGGGTTTT
size: once; D: -; J: TRBJ1-1; V: TRBV19; CDR3: CASTPAGGFFMNTEAFF; DNA: TGTGCCAGTACCCCAGCCGGGGGGTTTTTCATGAACACTGAAGCTTTCTTT
size: -; D: -; J: TRBJ2-5; V: TRBV14; CDR3: CASSQGPRVETQYF; DNA: TGTGCCAGCAGCCAGGGGCCCCGTGTGGAGACCCAGTACTTC
size: -; D: TRBD2; J: TRBJ2-7; V: TRBV19; CDR3: CAAGSGGFYEQYF; DNA: TGTGCCGCCGGTAGCGGGGGCTTCTACGAGCAGTACTTC
size: -; D: TRBD2; J: TRBJ2-1; V: TRBV5-1; CDR3: CASSLSSGTLNEQFF; DNA: TGCGCCAGCAGCTTGTCTAGCGGGACCCTCAATGAGCAGTTCTTC
size: -; D: -; J: TRBJ1-5; V: TRBV18; CDR3: CASSPAGAGQPQHF; DNA: TGTGCCAGCTCACCAGCAGGGGCGGGTCAGCCCCAGCATTTT
size: -; D: -; J: TRBJ1-3; V: TRBV9; CDR3: CASSVEVSSGNTIYF; DNA: TGTGCCAGCAGCGTAGAAGTGAGTTCTGGAAACACCATATATTTT
size: -; D: -; J: TRBJ1-2; V: TRBV9; CDR3: CASSPANYGYTF; DNA: TGTGCCAGCAGCCCCGCTAACTATGGCTACACCTTC
size: -; D: -; J: TRBJ1-4; V: TRBV18; CDR3: CASSPKGDRGEKLFF; DNA: TGTGCCAGCTCACCTAAGGGGGATCGGGGTGAAAAACTGTTTTTT
size: -; D: -; J: TRBJ2-7; V: TRBV10-1; CDR3: CASSEGHRAYEQYF; DNA: TGCGCCAGCAGTGAAGGTCATCGGGCCTACGAGCAGTACTTC
size: -; D: -; J: TRBJ1-5; V: TRBV7-9; CDR3: CASSLDADQPQHF; DNA: TGTGCCAGCAGCTTAGATGCAGATCAGCCCCAGCATTTT
size: once; D: TRBD1; J: TRBJ2-7; V: TRBV7-9; CDR3: CASTSGTGYTF; DNA: TGTGCCAGCACCTCCGGGACAGGGTATACCTTC
size: once; D: -; J: TRBJ2-5; V: TRBV5-1; CDR3: CASSWRDQETQYF; DNA: TGCGCCAGCAGCTGGCGGGACCAAGAGACCCAGTACTTC
size: -; D: -; J: TRBJ1-1; V: TRBV9; CDR3: CASSVARQTEAFF; DNA: TGTGCCAGCAGCGTAGCCAGGCAGACTGAAGCTTTCTTT
size: once; D: -; J: TRBJ2-1; V: TRBV6-5; CDR3: CASSLQVGYNEQFF; DNA: TGTGCCAGCAGCTTGCAGGTTGGTTACAATGAGCAGTTCTTC
size: -; D: TRBD1; J: TRBJ2-3; V: TRBV12-3/TRBV12-4; CDR3: CASRTGVADTQYF; DNA: TGTGCCAGCAGGACAGGGGTTGCAGATACGCAGTATTTT
size: -; D: -; J: TRBJ1-6; V: TRBV25-1; CDR3: CASSEWKRSSYNSPLHF; DNA: TGTGCCAGCAGTGAATGGAAGCGAAGCTCCTATAATTCACCCCTCCACTTT
size: -; D: -; J: TRBJ2-5; V: TRBV11-2; CDR3: CASSLLPAHQETQYF; DNA: TGTGCCAGCAGCCTACTACCGGCCCACCAAGAGACCCAGTACTTC
size: -; D: TRBD1; J: TRBJ1-1; V: TRBV18; CDR3: CASSPRTGEGEAFF; DNA: TGTGCCAGCTCACCCAGGACAGGGGAGGGGGAGGCTTTCTTT
size: -; D: -; J: TRBJ1-1; V: TRBV7-2; CDR3: CASSSQMNTEAFF; DNA: TGTGCCAGCAGCTCCCAGATGAACACTGAAGCTTTCTTT
size: -; D: -; J: TRBJ1-1; V: TRBV19; CDR3: CASTPRGRTEAFF; DNA: TGTGCCAGTACCCCGAGGGGGAGAACTGAAGCTTTCTTT
size: -; D: TRBD1; J: TRBJ2-2; V: TRBV5-5; CDR3: CASSLLTGVNTGELFF; DNA: TGTGCCAGCAGCTTGCTAACAGGGGTTAACACCGGGGAGCTGTTTTTT
size: -; D: -; J: TRBJ1-1; V: TRBV5-1; CDR3: CASSLVGGGRTEAFF; DNA: TGCGCCAGCAGCTTGGTCGGGGGAGGAAGAACTGAAGCTTTCTTT
size: -; D: -; J: TRBJ1-6; V: TRBV5-4; CDR3: CASSLGAAYSPLHF; DNA: TGTGCCAGCAGCTTGGGGGCTGCTTATTCACCCCTCCACTTT
size: -; D: TRBD2; J: TRBJ2-3; V: TRBV19; CDR3: CASSITSGKRADTQYF; DNA: TGTGCCAGTAGTATAACTAGCGGGAAAAGGGCAGATACGCAGTATTTT
size: -; D: -; J: TRBJ2-1; V: TRBV3-1/TRBV3-2; CDR3: CASSQEGLGRSDNEQFF; DNA: TGTGCCAGCAGCCAAGAGGGCTTGGGGAGGTCCGACAATGAGCAGTTCTTC
size: -; D: -; J: TRBJ1-5; V: TRBV24-1; CDR3: CATSEQGQPQHF; DNA: TGTGCCACCAGTGAGCAGGGTCAGCCCCAGCATTTT
size: -; D: -; J: TRBJ1-5; V: TRBV27; CDR3: CASSFSQTDNQPQHF; DNA: TGTGCCAGCAGTTTTTCCCAGACAGACAATCAGCCCCAGCATTTT
size: -; D: -; J: TRBJ1-1; V: TRBV5-1; CDR3: CASSTLQGSYTEAFF; DNA: TGCGCCAGCAGCACCCTACAGGGTAGTTACACTGAAGCTTTCTTT
size: once; D: -; J: TRBJ2-2; V: TRBV10-2; CDR3: CASSENTNTGELFF; DNA: TGCGCCAGCAGTGAAAACACGAACACCGGGGAGCTGTTTTTT
size: -; D: -; J: TRBJ1-2; V: TRBV5-6; CDR3: CASSLGSYGYTF; DNA: TGTGCCAGCAGCTTGGGGAGCTATGGCTACACCTTC
size: -; D: -; J: TRBJ1-1; V: TRBV5-4; CDR3: CASSFKGSITEAFF; DNA: TGTGCCAGCAGCTTCAAAGGGAGTATCACTGAAGCTTTCTTT
size: -; D: -; J: TRBJ1-1; V: TRBV4-1; CDR3: CASSHSQAGAEAFF; DNA: TGCGCCAGCAGCCATTCTCAGGCGGGCGCTGAAGCTTTCTTT
size: -; D: -; J: TRBJ1-1; V: TRBV14; CDR3: CASSKEGGSEAFF; DNA: TGTGCCAGCAGCAAAGAGGGAGGCTCTGAAGCTTTCTTT
size: -; D: -; J: TRBJ2-7; V: TRBV6-5; CDR3: CASSYGTSLEQYF; DNA: TGTGCCAGCAGTTACGGGACATCTCTTGAGCAGTACTTC
size: -; D: -; J: TRBJ1-5; V: TRBV5-6; CDR3: CASSLSSQPQHF; DNA: TGTGCCAGCAGCTTGTCCTCGCAGCCCCAGCATTTT
size: -; D: -; J: TRBJ1-1; V: TRBV6-5; CDR3: CASARGGGTTEAFF; DNA: TGTGCCAGCGCAAGGGGGGGAGGAACCACTGAAGCTTTCTTT
size: -; D: -; J: TRBJ2-2; V: TRBV7-2; CDR3: CASSILASGELFF; DNA: TGTGCCAGCAGCATACTAGCCTCCGGGGAGCTGTTTTTT
size: -; D: -; J: TRBJ2-1; V: TRBV30; CDR3: CAWNAGSSYNEQFF; DNA: TGTGCCTGGAACGCCGGGAGCTCCTACAATGAGCAGTTCTTC
size: few; D: -; J: TRBJ1-5; V: TRBV24-1; CDR3: CATSEAYNQPQHF; DNA: TGTGCCACCAGTGAGGCATACAATCAGCCCCAGCATTTT
size: -; D: -; J: TRBJ2-1; V: TRBV7-9; CDR3: CASSLTDYNEQFF; DNA: TGTGCCAGCAGCCTTACTGACTACAATGAGCAGTTCTTC
size: -; D: TRBD1; J: TRBJ1-2; V: TRBV9; CDR3: CASSVAGQGARGYTF; DNA: TGTGCCAGCAGCGTAGCCGGACAGGGGGCCAGGGGCTACACCTTC
size: -; D: -; J: TRBJ1-5; V: TRBV14; CDR3: CASSPSLNQPQHF; DNA: TGTGCCAGCAGCCCCTCACTCAATCAGCCCCAGCATTTT